Each of the 24 T cell receptor beta chains below was sequenced from the same sample in a study of blood T cell repertoires in COVID-19. Profiling relied on immunoSEQ multiplex PCR, and the TCRdb table lists in-frame clones only, not all of them. The profile shows some 220,000 clones, about 88% of them singletons. The material sequenced was PBMCs or T cells enriched from blood (not recorded which). The source is a woman aged 25 to 39 who had recovered from COVID-19.

The chain couples TRBV29-1 to TRBJ1-2, with no clear D. V lost 6 bases and J lost 0, with 8 bases in between. CDR3 length: 12 residues. Germline CDR1 reads SQVTM; CDR2 reads ANQGSEA. CDR3 amino acids: CSVQNANYGYTF. The CDR3 DNA is TGCAGCGTACAGAACGCTAACTATGGCTACACCTTC.

V is TRBV2 and J is TRBJ2-3; 10 nucleotides line up with TRBD2. Germline CDR1 and CDR2: SNHLY and FYNNEI. After removal of 4 bases from V and 3 bases from J, the junction contained 7 bases not matched to a gene. CDR3 length: 16 amino acids. The CDR3 region has the DNA TGTGCCAGCAGTGTGTTTGAAGCGGGGGGGACAGATACGCAGTATTTT. It encodes CASSVFEAGGTDTQYF.

The chain carries TRBV13 and TRBJ2-3; no definite D call. V was clipped by 5 bases and J by 0 bases, with 18 bases between them. The CDR3 is 17 amino acids. Germline assignment: CDR1 PRHDT and CDR2 FYEKMQ (reference sequence). The CDR3 loop reads CASSPPGVQPSTDTQYF. The CDR3 nucleotides read TGTGCCAGCAGCCCCCCGGGTGTTCAGCCTAGCACAGATACGCAGTATTTT.

The chain joins TRBV7-2 to TRBJ1-1; 8 bases line up with TRBD1. The ends lost 5 bases at V and 11 bases at J; junction bases unmatched: 7. The CDR3 is 12 amino acids. Germline loops: CDR1 SGHTA, CDR2 FQGNSA. The DNA of the CDR3 is TGTGCCAGCAGCCCGGACAGGGTTAATGCTTTCTTT. Protein sequence: CASSPDRVNAFF.

This rearrangement joins TRBV7-9 to TRBJ1-2; TRBD1 agrees at 7 bases. The CDR3 contains 14 residues. V was clipped by 3 bases and J by 0 bases; unmatched bases: 1. The germline CDR1 and CDR2 sequences are SEHNR and FQNEAQ (reference sequence). CDR3 nucleotides: TGTGCCAGCAGCTTTGGGACAGCTAACTATGGCTACACCTTC. This gives the protein CASSFGTANYGYTF.

The chain couples TRBV21-1 to TRBJ1-3; the DNA was not compared with TRBD1, the D call given in the table. TRBV21-1 corresponds to a pseudogene. This CDR3 spans 19 amino acids. The CDR3 is CASSKARLGQGWDGNTIYF. CDR3 coding DNA: TGTGCCAGCAGCAAAGCGCGCCTTGGACAGGGCTGGGATGGAAACACCATATATTTT.

The chain couples TRBV4-3 to TRBJ1-2; 12 bases agree with TRBD1. V lost 0 bases and J lost 8; bases outside the gene matches: 4. The CDR3 sequence is 15 residues long. Germline V CDR1 and CDR2: LGHNA, YSLEER. CDR3 amino acids: CASSQEGQGARGYTF. The CDR3 coding sequence is TGCGCCAGCAGCCAAGAGGGACAGGGGGCGCGGGGCTACACCTTC.

The rearrangement uses TRBV3-1 (or the pseudogene TRBV3-2) and TRBJ2-3; possibly TRBD2 for D (7 bases). V was trimmed by 1 base and J by 5 bases, leaving 10 bases between them. Germline lookup yields CDR1 LGHDT and CDR2 YNNKEL (reference sequence). This CDR3 comprises 14 residues. The CDR3 bases are TGTGCCAGCAGCCAAGGAGGGGGGGGAGATACGCAGTATTTT. This encodes CASSQGGGGDTQYF.

The V call is TRBV11-1, the J call TRBJ1-1; TRBD1 matches 7 bases. Trimming at V came to 1 base and at J to 8 bases, leaving 4 bases not matched to a gene. Looked up from germline, CDR1 is SGHAT and CDR2 is FQDESV (reference sequence). CDR3 size: 13 residues. The CDR3 region has the DNA TGTGCCAGCAGCTTAGAACAGGGGCTCGAAGCTTTCTTT. As protein: CASSLEQGLEAFF.

The chain uses TRBV12-3 or TRBV12-4 and TRBJ1-1, with unresolved D. This CDR3 has 13 amino acids. Trimming shortened V by 3 bases and J by 5 bases, and 10 bases separated the two germline ends. The CDR3 bases are TGTGCCAGCAGTTTTCAGGAAAGGACTGAAGCTTTCTTT. It codes for CASSFQERTEAFF.

The DNA for the CDR3 is TGTGCCAGCAGCCCCCCCTCAGGTACACAAGAGACCCAGTACTTC. The encoded protein is CASSPPSGTQETQYF. The rearrangement joins TRBV6-6 to TRBJ2-5; D remains ambiguous. This CDR3 is 15 amino acids long. Germline CDR1 reads MNHNY; CDR2 reads SVGAGI (reference sequence). The V end lost 6 bases, the J end lost 2 bases, and 16 bases lay between the germline ends.

The DNA for the CDR3 is TGTGCCAGCAGTACACCGGGACTTACCTACGAGCAGTACTTC. Translation: CASSTPGLTYEQYF. The rearrangement uses TRBV6-2 or TRBV6-3 and TRBJ2-7, with TRBD2 as a possible D gene (6 bases). Germline V gene lookup returns CDR1 MNHEY and CDR2 SVGEGT. The length of the CDR3 is 14 residues. Between the trimmed V and J ends, which lost 5 bases and 2 bases, there was a span of 13 bases.

This sequence joins TRBV4-3 and TRBJ1-1, with D possibly being TRBD1 (5 bases). Germline V gene sequence: CDR1 LGHNA, CDR2 YSLEER. V was shortened by 0 bases and J by 0 bases, with 11 bases between the two germline ends. This CDR3 region has 16 residues. CDR3 in amino acids: CASSQEAGRMNTEAFF. The CDR3 DNA follows: TGCGCCAGCAGCCAAGAAGCGGGACGGATGAACACTGAAGCTTTCTTT.

This chain uses TRBV9 with TRBJ2-2; TRBD2 matches 10 bases. Germline-derived CDR1 and CDR2 are SGDLS and YYNGEE. Germline trimming cut 3 bases from V and 2 bases from J; bases unmatched to any gene: 4. The CDR3 is made up of 16 amino acids. This CDR3 reads CASSAGTSANTGELFF. CDR3 coding DNA: TGTGCCAGCAGCGCGGGGACTAGCGCAAACACCGGGGAGCTGTTTTTT.

The V and J genes are TRBV5-4 and TRBJ2-2; no clear D gene. The germline V gene encodes CDR1 SGHNT and CDR2 YYREEE (reference sequence). The ends were cut back, 2 bases at V and 0 bases at J, with 20 bases in the middle. This CDR3 has 19 residues. This chain's CDR3 is CASSLRQTFLASNTGELFF. Here the CDR3 DNA reads TGTGCCAGCAGCTTAAGGCAGACCTTTTTAGCTTCGAACACCGGGGAGCTGTTTTTT.

CDR3 DNA: TGCGCCAGCAGCCCATTAGCGGGGGGGCGGGTTGAGCAGTTCTTC. This gives the protein CASSPLAGGRVEQFF. This chain uses TRBV4-1 with TRBJ2-1; TRBD2 agrees at 11 bases. Looked up from germline, CDR1 is MGHRA and CDR2 is YSYEKL. CDR3 length: 15 amino acids. V dropped 4 bases and J dropped 9; count of bases not matched to a gene: 8.

This rearrangement joins TRBV19 to TRBJ2-7, with 10 bases fitting TRBD1. CDR3 length: 15 amino acids. V was clipped by 4 bases and J by 3 bases; unmatched bases: 6. Germline V lookup: CDR1 LNHDA, CDR2 SQIVND (reference sequence). In DNA form, the CDR3 reads TGTGCCAGTAGTACCTCCGGACAGGGGGTCTACGAGCAGTACTTC. Translated, it gives CASSTSGQGVYEQYF. The full variable domain, completed using reference TRBV19 and TRBJ2-7, is DGGITQSPKYLFRKEGQNVTLSCEQNLNHDAMYWYRQDPGQGLRLIYYSQIVNDFQKGDIAEGYSVSREKKESFPLTVTSAQKNPTAFYLCASSTSGQGVYEQYFGPGTRLTVT.

This sequence joins TRBV18 and TRBJ1-1; D might be TRBD1 (6 bases). The CDR3 consists of 15 residues. V dropped 2 bases and J dropped 0 bases, with 10 bases sitting between them. Per the germline V gene, CDR1 is KGHSH and CDR2 is LQKENI. CDR3 in DNA: TGTGCCAGCTCACCAGAGGACAGTATGAACACTGAAGCTTTCTTT. Amino acid sequence: CASSPEDSMNTEAFF.

The rearrangement links TRBV4-3 to TRBJ1-2; no reliable D call. CDR1 is LGHNA, CDR2 YSLEER, per germline. This CDR3 is built from 13 residues. The V gene lost 4 bases and the J gene lost 6 bases, with 12 bases spanning the gap. CDR3 sequence reads: CASSPGSRHGYTF. The CDR3 nucleotides read TGCGCCAGCAGCCCCGGGTCAAGGCATGGCTACACCTTC.

This rearrangement joins TRBV6-2 or TRBV6-3 to TRBJ2-2; D might be TRBD2 (6 bases). CDR3 length equals 16 residues. CDR1 is MNHEY, CDR2 SVGEGT, per germline. V was cut by 1 base and J by 5 bases, with 14 bases left in between. The CDR3 sequence: CASSYWGSGKTGELFF. The DNA for the CDR3 is TGTGCCAGCAGTTACTGGGGTAGCGGAAAGACCGGGGAGCTGTTTTTT.

The gene calls are TRBV19 and TRBJ1-2; tentative D call: TRBD1 (5 bases). The CDR3 runs to 14 residues. The V gene lost 2 bases and the J gene lost 1 base, with 8 bases spanning the gap. In germline, CDR1 is LNHDA, CDR2 SQIVND (reference sequence). The CDR3 region is CASSISGDNYGYTF. CDR3 coding DNA: TGTGCCAGTAGTATATCGGGGGATAACTATGGCTACACCTTC.

The chain employs TRBV3-1 (or the pseudogene TRBV3-2) and TRBJ2-7; perhaps TRBD2 as D (6 bases). Trimming took 3 bases from V and 3 from J, leaving 6 bases between them. Germline V lookup: CDR1 LGHDT, CDR2 YNNKEL (reference sequence). CDR3 length: 12 residues. CDR3 region: CASSHGGYEQYF. CDR3 nucleotides: TGTGCCAGCAGCCACGGGGGCTACGAGCAGTACTTC.

This clone was observed once. The chain couples TRBV7-9 to TRBJ1-5; tentative D call: TRBD1 (6 bases). The V end was cut by 5 bases, the J end by 7 bases, with 12 bases between. This CDR3 contains 13 residues. The germline V gene has CDR1 SEHNR and CDR2 FQNEAQ (reference sequence). The CDR3 loop reads CASSKTGEQPQHF. The CDR3 DNA reads as TGTGCCAGCAGCAAGACAGGTGAACAGCCCCAGCATTTT.

This sequence joins TRBV15 and TRBJ2-5; TRBD2 agrees at 11 bases. In germline, CDR1 is LNHNV, CDR2 YYDKDF (reference sequence). The CDR3 covers 16 residues. Losses at the gene ends were 0 bases for V and 5 bases for J; bases not matched to a gene: 5. Here the CDR3 reads CATSRDPSGGLETQYF. In DNA, the CDR3 is TGTGCCACCAGCAGAGATCCTAGCGGGGGGTTGGAGACCCAGTACTTC.